Following are 19 T cell receptor beta chains from one sample sequenced in a study of blood T cell repertoires in COVID-19. Sequenced by immunoSEQ multiplex PCR; TCRdb stores in-frame clones only, minus some. The table lists about 170,000 clones, roughly 89% of them singletons. Sequenced input: peripheral blood. The receptors stem from a young man with active or convalescent COVID-19.

As regards this clone: Other DNA variants within this sample encode the same CDR3. The rearrangement uses TRBV5-1 and TRBJ1-1; 12 bases are shared with TRBD1. Trimming cost V 5 bases and J 0 bases; bases outside gene matches: 5. The CDR3 runs 16 residues. From germline, CDR1 is SGHRS and CDR2 YFSETQ. In DNA form, the CDR3 reads TGCGCCAGCAGTCCCGGGACAGGGGGCTTGAACACTGAAGCTTTCTTT. This encodes CASSPGTGGLNTEAFF.

The rearrangement links TRBV5-4 to TRBJ2-7; 8 nucleotides match TRBD1. V lost 1 base, J lost 4 bases, and 7 bases stayed unmatched. Germline CDR1 reads SGHNT; CDR2 reads YYREEE (reference sequence). The CDR3 length is 15 residues. The CDR3 nucleotides are TGTGCCAGCAGCTTGCCGGGGAACAGGGGGTACGAGCAGTACTTC. Its protein product is CASSLPGNRGYEQYF.

V and J are TRBV27 and TRBJ1-2; 11 bases are shared with TRBD1. Germline V gene lookup returns CDR1 MNHEY and CDR2 SMNVEV (reference sequence). The CDR3 is 13 residues long. Trimming removed 4 bases from V and 7 bases from J; junction bases left unmatched: 2. The CDR3 loop reads CASSSGQGGGYTF. The DNA of the CDR3 is TGTGCCAGCAGTTCGGGACAGGGGGGTGGCTACACCTTC.

The genes are TRBV9 and TRBJ1-1; possible D gene TRBD1, 6 bases. This CDR3 region has 15 residues. With 6 bases removed from V and 6 bases from J, the gap between germline ends came to 21 bases. Germline V lookup: CDR1 SGDLS, CDR2 YYNGEE. CDR3 sequence reads: CASTTNPGAFPEAFF. The CDR3 DNA reads as TGTGCCAGCACCACCAACCCAGGGGCATTTCCTGAAGCTTTCTTT.

This clone was seen a handful of times. The rearrangement joins TRBV10-3 to TRBJ2-7; 7 nucleotides match TRBD1. V lost 5 bases, J lost 2 bases, and 6 bases stayed unmatched. Per germline, CDR1 ENHRY and CDR2 SYGVKD. CDR3 length: 14 amino acids. The CDR3: CAISQGDRAYEQYF. In DNA form, the CDR3 reads TGTGCCATCAGTCAAGGTGACAGGGCCTACGAGCAGTACTTC.

This rearrangement joins TRBV14 to TRBJ2-7; D possibly corresponds to TRBD2 (5 bases). CDR1 is SGHDN and CDR2 is FVKESK in the germline V gene. This CDR3 has 15 amino acids. With 0 bases removed from V and 9 bases from J, the gap between germline ends came to 18 bases. CDR3 amino acids: CASSQDGTLASGQYF. The CDR3, as DNA: TGTGCCAGCAGCCAAGATGGAACCCTAGCTTCCGGGCAGTACTTC.

V is TRBV29-1 and J is TRBJ2-7, with D tentatively TRBD1 (5 bases). This CDR3 has 14 residues. Germline CDR1 SQVTM, CDR2 ANQGSEA. V lost 5 bases and J 3 bases, leaving 17 bases between the germline ends. The CDR3 protein is CSVSVQGPGYEQYF. CDR3 coding DNA: TGCAGCGTTTCGGTCCAGGGCCCAGGCTACGAGCAGTACTTC.

The rearrangement uses TRBV15 and TRBJ2-2; tentatively, D is TRBD2 (5 bases). Germline V CDR1 and CDR2: LNHNV, YYDKDF (reference sequence). The CDR3 covers 15 residues. V was trimmed by 0 bases and J by 5 bases, leaving 10 bases between them. CDR3 DNA: TGTGCCACCAGCAGAGACCGCGGCGGGACCGGGGAGCTGTTTTTT. Its translation is CATSRDRGGTGELFF.

J is TRBJ1-6 and V is TRBV3-1 (or the pseudogene TRBV3-2); 10 bases line up with TRBD1. Germline lookup yields CDR1 LGHDT and CDR2 YNNKEL (reference sequence). V lost 1 base, J lost 10 bases, and 7 bases stayed unmatched. The CDR3 length is 16 residues. This CDR3 is CASSQGDRGRSSPLHF. CDR3 coding DNA: TGTGCCAGCAGCCAAGGGGACAGGGGAAGATCGTCACCCCTCCACTTT.

V gene TRBV2 combines with J gene TRBJ1-6; 9 bases match TRBD1. Trimming at V came to 5 bases and at J to 17 bases, leaving 10 bases not matched to a gene. The CDR3 runs to 13 residues. CDR1 and CDR2 (germline): SNHLY, FYNNEI. The chain's CDR3 is CASSLYKTGGFHF. The DNA for the CDR3 is TGTGCCAGCAGTCTATACAAGACAGGGGGATTCCACTTT.

V and J are TRBV6-6 and TRBJ2-1; D might be TRBD1 (6 bases). Germline V CDR1 and CDR2: MNHNY, SVGAGI (reference sequence). Trimming cost V 4 bases and J 0 bases, with 10 bases left between them. The CDR3 has 15 residues. The CDR3 is CASSSRGGSYNEQFF. CDR3 sequence (DNA): TGTGCCAGCAGTTCCAGGGGCGGCTCCTACAATGAGCAGTTCTTC.

This clone showed up just once. This chain connects TRBV15 to TRBJ1-4; D unclear. This CDR3 has 19 amino acids. Trimming cost V 0 bases and J 0 bases, with 17 bases left between them. CDR1 is LNHNV, CDR2 YYDKDF, per germline (reference sequence). CDR3 in amino acids: CATSREALTIPSTNEKLFF. DNA for the CDR3: TGTGCCACCAGCAGAGAGGCACTAACAATACCCTCAACTAATGAAAAACTGTTTTTT.

A few counts support this clone. The chain joins TRBV25-1 to TRBJ1-6; D is ambiguous. The CDR3 sequence is 16 residues long. The V end was cut by 3 bases, the J end by 7 bases, with 16 bases between. Germline V gene data show CDR1 as MGHDK and CDR2 as SYGVNS. As DNA, the CDR3 is TGTGCCAGCAGTGAGGTTGGCCGTATGTGGAATTCACCCCTCCACTTT. It specifies CASSEVGRMWNSPLHF.

The CDR3 sequence: CASSFSVNYGYTF. In DNA, the CDR3 is TGTGCCAGCAGCTTTAGTGTTAACTATGGCTACACCTTC. The chain is built from TRBV7-9 and TRBJ1-2; D gene unclear. Germline CDR1 SEHNR, CDR2 FQNEAQ (reference sequence). The CDR3 sequence is 13 residues long. The ends were cut back, 3 bases at V and 1 base at J, with 6 bases in the middle.

The rearrangement links TRBV7-8 to TRBJ1-2, with no clear D. V gave up 1 base and J gave up 7 bases, with 13 bases separating them. The length of the CDR3 is 14 residues. Germline CDR1 SGHVS, CDR2 FQNEAQ. CDR3 DNA: TGTGCCAGCAGCTTAGGCGAGGGTTGGGGTGGCTACACCTTC. The encoded protein is CASSLGEGWGGYTF.

The chain employs TRBV6-5 and TRBJ2-1; 9 bases are a match to TRBD2. Per germline, CDR1 MNHEY and CDR2 SVGAGI. V trimming: 2 bases; J trimming: 4 bases; junction bases outside the gene matches: 6. The CDR3 has 16 amino acids. CDR3 residues: CASSYKAGGWYNEQFF. For the CDR3, the DNA is TGTGCCAGCAGTTACAAGGCGGGAGGGTGGTACAATGAGCAGTTCTTC.

This chain links TRBV19 with TRBJ1-2, with TRBD1 as a possible D gene (6 bases). CDR1 and CDR2 (germline): LNHDA, SQIVND (reference sequence). This CDR3 contains 15 residues. Trimming removed 4 bases at V and 3 bases at J, with 15 bases between. CDR3 protein: CASSTETGNYYGYTF. CDR3 nucleotides: TGTGCCAGTAGTACAGAAACAGGGAATTACTATGGCTACACCTTC.

The V call is TRBV7-9, the J call TRBJ1-4, with a weak D call TRBD1 (6 bases). CDR1 and CDR2 (germline): SEHNR, FQNEAQ (reference sequence). The CDR3 runs 15 residues. V lost 5 bases, J lost 0 bases, and 10 bases lay in between. The CDR3 loop is CASSPRQATNEKLFF. Here the CDR3 DNA reads TGTGCCAGCAGCCCCCGACAGGCAACTAATGAAAAACTGTTTTTT.

The rearrangement uses TRBV12-3 or TRBV12-4 and TRBJ2-7; tentative D call: TRBD1 (6 bases). This CDR3 is 13 amino acids long. V was cut by 4 bases and J by 2 bases, with 9 bases left in between. CDR3 amino acids: CASSYGQTYEQYF. CDR3 sequence (DNA): TGTGCCAGCAGTTACGGACAGACCTACGAGCAGTACTTC.